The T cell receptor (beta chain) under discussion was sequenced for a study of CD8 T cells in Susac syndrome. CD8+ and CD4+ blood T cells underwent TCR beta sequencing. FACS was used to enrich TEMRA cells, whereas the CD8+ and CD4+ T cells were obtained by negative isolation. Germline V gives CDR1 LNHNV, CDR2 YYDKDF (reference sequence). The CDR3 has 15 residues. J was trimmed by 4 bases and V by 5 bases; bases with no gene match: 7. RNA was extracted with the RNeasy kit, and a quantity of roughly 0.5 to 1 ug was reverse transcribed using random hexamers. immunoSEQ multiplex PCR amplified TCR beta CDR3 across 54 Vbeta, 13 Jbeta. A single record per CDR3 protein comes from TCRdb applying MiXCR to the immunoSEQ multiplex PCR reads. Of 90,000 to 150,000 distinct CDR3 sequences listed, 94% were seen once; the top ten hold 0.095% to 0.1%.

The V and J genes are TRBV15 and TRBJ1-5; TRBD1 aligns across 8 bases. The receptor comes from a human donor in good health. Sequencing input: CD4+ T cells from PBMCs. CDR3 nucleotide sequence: TGTGCCACCAGCGGATGGACAGGGAAGAATCAGCCCCAGCATTTT. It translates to CATSGWTGKNQPQHF.